The sequence of this T cell receptor beta chain was determined in a study of T cell repertoires in ileal Crohn's disease. Overall study findings and caveats: Endoscopic recurrence occurred in every patient whose clonality exceeded 26.8%.

In the case of this clone: Its antigen is still unknown.

The CDR3 consists of 16 residues. The germline gives CDR1 LNHDA, CDR2 SQIVND (reference sequence). V dropped 2 bases and J dropped 6; count of bases not matched to a gene: 6. Approximately 510 nanograms of biopsy DNA per sample underwent TCRB immunosequencing. Sequencing used immunoSEQ multiplex PCR; TCRdb keeps in-frame clones, though not all of them. The sample has over 10,000 clones, roughly 80% seen once. Stated time point: neoterminal ileum biopsy at postoperative endoscopy, about 6 months after surgery. The sequence came from an adult with Crohn's disease. The chain recombines TRBV19 with TRBJ2-2; 10 bases fit TRBD2. Sequenced input: ileal tissue. The CDR3 here is CASSIKGTSVSGELFF. CDR3 in DNA: TGTGCCAGTAGTATAAAAGGGACTAGCGTGTCCGGGGAGCTGTTTTTT.